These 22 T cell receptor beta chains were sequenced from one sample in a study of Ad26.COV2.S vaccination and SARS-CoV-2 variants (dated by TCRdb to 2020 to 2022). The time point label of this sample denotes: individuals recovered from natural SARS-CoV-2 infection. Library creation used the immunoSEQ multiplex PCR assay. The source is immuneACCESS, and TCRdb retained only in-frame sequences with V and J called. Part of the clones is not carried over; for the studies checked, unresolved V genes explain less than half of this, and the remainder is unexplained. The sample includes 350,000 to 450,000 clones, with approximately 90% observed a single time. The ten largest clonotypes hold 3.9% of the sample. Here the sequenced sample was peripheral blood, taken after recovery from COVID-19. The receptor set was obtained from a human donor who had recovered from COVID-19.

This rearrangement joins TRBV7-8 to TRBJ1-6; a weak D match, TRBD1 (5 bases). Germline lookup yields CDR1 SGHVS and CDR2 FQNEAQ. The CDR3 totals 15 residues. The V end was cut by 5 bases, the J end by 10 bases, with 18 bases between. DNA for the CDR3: TGTGCCAGCAGCCGGACGCGGGACGTTAGCTCACCCCTCCACTTT. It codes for CASSRTRDVSSPLHF.

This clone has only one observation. The CDR3 sequence is CASSSGVRFGGELFF. CDR3 nucleotide sequence: TGTGCCAGCAGTAGCGGGGTGCGGTTCGGCGGGGAGCTGTTTTTT. The chain has TRBV27 and TRBJ2-2, with 7 bases aligning to TRBD2. Looked up from germline, CDR1 is MNHEY and CDR2 is SMNVEV (reference sequence). With 5 bases clipped from V and 7 bases from J, the junction kept 10 bases outside the gene matches. The CDR3 consists of 15 residues.

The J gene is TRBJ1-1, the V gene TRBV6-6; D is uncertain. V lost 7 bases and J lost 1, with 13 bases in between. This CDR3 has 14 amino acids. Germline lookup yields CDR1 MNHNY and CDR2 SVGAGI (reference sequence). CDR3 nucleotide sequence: TGTGCCAGCATGCCCCCCGGTCAGAACACTGAAGCTTTCTTT. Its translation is CASMPPGQNTEAFF.

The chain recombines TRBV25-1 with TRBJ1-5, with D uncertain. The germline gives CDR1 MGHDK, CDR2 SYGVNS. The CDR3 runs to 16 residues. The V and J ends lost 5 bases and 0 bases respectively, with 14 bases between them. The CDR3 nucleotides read TGTGCCAGCAGTCCCTGGTGGGAGTCTAGCAATCAGCCCCAGCATTTT. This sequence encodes CASSPWWESSNQPQHF.

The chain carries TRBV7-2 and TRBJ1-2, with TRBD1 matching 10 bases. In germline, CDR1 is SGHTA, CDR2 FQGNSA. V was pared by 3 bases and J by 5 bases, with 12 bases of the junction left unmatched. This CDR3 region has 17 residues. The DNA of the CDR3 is TGTGCCAGCAGCTTCTCTGACCGACAGGGGGCAAAATATGGCTACACCTTC. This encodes CASSFSDRQGAKYGYTF.

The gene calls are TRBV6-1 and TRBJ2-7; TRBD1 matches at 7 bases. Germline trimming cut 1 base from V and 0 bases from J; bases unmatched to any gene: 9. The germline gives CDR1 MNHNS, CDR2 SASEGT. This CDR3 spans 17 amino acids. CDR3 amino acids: CASSEEGAGSFSYEQYF. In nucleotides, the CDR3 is TGTGCCAGCAGTGAAGAGGGGGCAGGGTCGTTCTCCTACGAGCAGTACTTC.

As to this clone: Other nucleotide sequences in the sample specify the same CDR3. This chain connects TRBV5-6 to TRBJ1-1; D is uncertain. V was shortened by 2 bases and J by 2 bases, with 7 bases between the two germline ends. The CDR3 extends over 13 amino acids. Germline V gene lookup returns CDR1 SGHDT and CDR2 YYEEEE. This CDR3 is CASSFQVNTEAFF. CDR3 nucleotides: TGTGCCAGCAGCTTCCAGGTTAACACTGAAGCTTTCTTT.

CDR3 residues: CASSTRAEVGWIGNIQYF. Written as DNA, the CDR3 is TGTGCCAGTAGTACCCGAGCTGAGGTGGGTTGGATTGGTAACATTCAGTACTTC. The chain links TRBV19 to TRBJ2-4; D unresolved. Trimming took off 4 bases at V and 7 bases at J, with 26 bases between the two ends. This CDR3 region has 18 residues. Germline V gives CDR1 LNHDA, CDR2 SQIVND (reference sequence).

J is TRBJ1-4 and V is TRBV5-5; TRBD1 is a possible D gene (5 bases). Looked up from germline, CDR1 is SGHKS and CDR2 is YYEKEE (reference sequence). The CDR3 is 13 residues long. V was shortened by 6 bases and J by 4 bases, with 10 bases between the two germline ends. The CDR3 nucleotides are TGTGCCAGCAAAATAGGGGTTAATGAAAAACTGTTTTTT. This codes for CASKIGVNEKLFF. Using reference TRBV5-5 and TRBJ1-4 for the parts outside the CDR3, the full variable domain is DAGVTQSPTHLIKTRGQQVTLRCSPISGHKSVSWYQQVLGQGPQFIFQYYEKEERGRGNFPDRFSARQFPNYSSELNVNALLLGDSALYLCASKIGVNEKLFFGSGTQLSVL.

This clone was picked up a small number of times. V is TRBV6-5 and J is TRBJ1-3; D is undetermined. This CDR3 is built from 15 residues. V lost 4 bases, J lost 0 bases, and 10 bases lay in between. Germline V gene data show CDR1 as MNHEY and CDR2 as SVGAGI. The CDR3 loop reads CASSFADSSGNTIYF. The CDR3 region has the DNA TGTGCCAGCAGTTTCGCTGATAGCTCTGGAAACACCATATATTTT.

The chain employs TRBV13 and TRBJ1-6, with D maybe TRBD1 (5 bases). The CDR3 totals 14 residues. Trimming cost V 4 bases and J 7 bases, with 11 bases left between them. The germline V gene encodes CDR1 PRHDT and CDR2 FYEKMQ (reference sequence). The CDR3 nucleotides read TGTGCCAGCAGCTCACGGGACTTGAATTCACCCCTCCACTTT. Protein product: CASSSRDLNSPLHF.

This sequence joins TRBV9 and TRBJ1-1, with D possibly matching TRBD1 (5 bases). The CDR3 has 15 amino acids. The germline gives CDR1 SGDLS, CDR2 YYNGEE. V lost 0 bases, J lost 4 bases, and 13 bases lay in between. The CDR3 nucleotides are TGTGCCAGCAGCGTAGCCAGGGAAAGCGGCACTGAAGCTTTCTTT. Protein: CASSVARESGTEAFF.

The CDR3 reads CASSLGQGTTGNSPLHF. The CDR3 DNA reads as TGTGCCAGCAGTTTAGGACAGGGGACAACTGGTAATTCACCCCTCCACTTT. V is TRBV27 and J is TRBJ1-6; 9 bases map to TRBD1. The CDR3 covers 17 residues. V dropped 2 bases and J dropped 6; count of bases not matched to a gene: 8. The germline V gene has CDR1 MNHEY and CDR2 SMNVEV (reference sequence).

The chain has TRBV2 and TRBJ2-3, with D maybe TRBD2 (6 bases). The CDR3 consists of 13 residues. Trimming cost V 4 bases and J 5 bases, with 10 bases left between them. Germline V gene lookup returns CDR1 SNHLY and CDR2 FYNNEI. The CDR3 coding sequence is TGTGCCAGCAGTGGCGGGGTAAGAGATACGCAGTATTTT. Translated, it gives CASSGGVRDTQYF.

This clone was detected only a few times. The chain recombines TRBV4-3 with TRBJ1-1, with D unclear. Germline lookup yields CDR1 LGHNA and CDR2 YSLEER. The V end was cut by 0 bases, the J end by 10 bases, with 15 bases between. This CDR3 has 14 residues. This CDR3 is CASSQDLPGIAAFF. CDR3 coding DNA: TGCGCCAGCAGCCAAGATCTTCCCGGAATTGCAGCTTTCTTT.

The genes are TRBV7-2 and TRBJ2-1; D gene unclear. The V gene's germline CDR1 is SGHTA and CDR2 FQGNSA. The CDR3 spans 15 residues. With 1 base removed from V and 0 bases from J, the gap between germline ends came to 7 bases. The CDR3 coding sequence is TGTGCCAGCAGCTTAGGGTCTTACTCCTACAATGAGCAGTTCTTC. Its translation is CASSLGSYSYNEQFF.

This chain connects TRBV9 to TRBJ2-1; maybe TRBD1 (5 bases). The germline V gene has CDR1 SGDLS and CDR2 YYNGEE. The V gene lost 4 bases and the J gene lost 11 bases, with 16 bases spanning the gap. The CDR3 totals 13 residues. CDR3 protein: CASSHDSYMKQFF. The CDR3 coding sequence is TGTGCCAGCAGCCACGACAGCTACATGAAGCAGTTCTTC. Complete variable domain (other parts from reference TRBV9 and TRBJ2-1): DSGVTQTPKHLITATGQRVTLRCSPRSGDLSVYWYQQSLDQGLQFLIQYYNGEERAKGNILERFSAQQFPDLHSELNLSSLELGDSALYFCASSHDSYMKQFFGPGTRLTVL.

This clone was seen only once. The DNA for the CDR3 is TGTGCCAGCAGTGCTCAGGGTAAGGGCTATGGCTACACCTTC. It specifies CASSAQGKGYGYTF. J is TRBJ1-2 and V is TRBV9; D perhaps matches TRBD1 (5 bases). Germline CDR1 is SGDLS and CDR2 is YYNGEE. V was clipped by 5 bases and J by 4 bases, with 15 bases between them. The CDR3 contains 14 residues.

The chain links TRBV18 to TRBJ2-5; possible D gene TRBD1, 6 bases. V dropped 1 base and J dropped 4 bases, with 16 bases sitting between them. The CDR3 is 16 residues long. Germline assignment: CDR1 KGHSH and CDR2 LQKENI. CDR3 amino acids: CASSPLGAGVGETQYF. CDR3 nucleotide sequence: TGTGCCAGCTCACCACTTGGAGCAGGGGTGGGAGAGACCCAGTACTTC.

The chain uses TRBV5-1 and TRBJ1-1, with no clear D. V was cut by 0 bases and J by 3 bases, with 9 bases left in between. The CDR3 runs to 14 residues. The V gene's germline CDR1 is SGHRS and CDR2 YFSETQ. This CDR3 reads CASSLVRVDTEAFF. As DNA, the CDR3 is TGCGCCAGCAGCTTGGTTAGGGTGGACACTGAAGCTTTCTTT.

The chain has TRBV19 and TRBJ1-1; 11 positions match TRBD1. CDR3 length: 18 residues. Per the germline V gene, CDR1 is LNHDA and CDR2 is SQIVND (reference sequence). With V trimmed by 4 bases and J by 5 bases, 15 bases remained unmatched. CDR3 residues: CASSSLWRDRGLVTEAFF. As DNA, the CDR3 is TGTGCCAGTAGTAGTCTTTGGAGGGACAGGGGGTTAGTGACTGAAGCTTTCTTT.

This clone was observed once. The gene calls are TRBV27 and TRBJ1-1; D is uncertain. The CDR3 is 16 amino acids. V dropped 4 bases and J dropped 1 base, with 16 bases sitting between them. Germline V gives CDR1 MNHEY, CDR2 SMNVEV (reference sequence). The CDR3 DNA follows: TGTGCCAGCAGTTCCCCACTAAAACCCAGGAACACTGAAGCTTTCTTT. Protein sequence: CASSSPLKPRNTEAFF.